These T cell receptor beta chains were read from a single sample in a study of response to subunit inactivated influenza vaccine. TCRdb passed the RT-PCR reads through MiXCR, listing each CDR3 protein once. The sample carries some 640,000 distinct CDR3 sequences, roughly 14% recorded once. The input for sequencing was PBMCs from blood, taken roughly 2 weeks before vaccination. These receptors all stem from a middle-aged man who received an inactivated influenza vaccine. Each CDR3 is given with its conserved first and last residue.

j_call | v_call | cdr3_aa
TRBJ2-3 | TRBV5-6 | CASSLVTGGTQYF
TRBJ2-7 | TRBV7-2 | CASSPGLAGMDEQYF
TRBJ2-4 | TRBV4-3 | CASSQDLGSAKNIQYF
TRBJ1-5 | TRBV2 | CASMRDTNQPQHF
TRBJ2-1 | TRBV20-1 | CSATGGSVRRISYNEQFF
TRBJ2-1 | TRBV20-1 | CSASGGAREQFF
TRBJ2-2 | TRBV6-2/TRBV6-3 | CASSYSPRDLTVNTGELFF
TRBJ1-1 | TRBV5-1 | CASSPWTGEDTEAFF
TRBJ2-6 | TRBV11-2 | CASSLVPGQVTSGANVLTF
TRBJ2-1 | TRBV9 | CASSVGSPLAGYEQFF